This T cell receptor (beta chain) was found in a study of radiotherapy plus CTLA-4 blockade in lung cancer. The study's findings and limits: Tumor-origin TCR clones grew in blood after radiotherapy plus ipilimumab.

Assay used: immunoSEQ multiplex PCR; TCRdb lists only in-frame clones, some missing. This table holds about 88,000 clones, more than 70% found once. This clone was seen only a few times. Its specificity is not known. Other nucleotide sequences from this sample produce the same CDR3. Patients in the study, people with chemo-refractory metastatic non-small-cell lung cancer, received focal radiation plus ipilimumab CTLA-4 blockade. Trimming took off 1 base at V and 4 bases at J, with 8 bases between the two ends. CDR3 size: 13 residues. Germline CDR1 reads SEHNR; CDR2 reads FQNEAQ (reference sequence). Sequenced here: peripheral blood, sampled from a patient treated with radiotherapy plus ipilimumab. The sequence came from a human donor with non-small cell lung cancer that progressed on radiotherapy plus ipilimumab. V is TRBV7-9 and J is TRBJ2-7; possibly TRBD2 for D (5 bases). The CDR3 is CASSLVGGYEQYF. The CDR3 nucleotides read TGTGCCAGCAGCTTAGTGGGCGGGTACGAGCAGTACTTC.